A selection of T cell receptor beta chains follows, all from one sample in a study of blood T cell repertoires in COVID-19. The assay was immunoSEQ multiplex PCR, and TCRdb's table has in-frame clones only and misses some. The sample records 150,000 or so clones, around 84% being singletons. What was sequenced was peripheral blood. Source of these receptors: a man aged 45-60 years with active or convalescent COVID-19. CDR3s include the opening cysteine and the closing phenylalanine or tryptophan.

j_call: TRBJ1-3
v_call: TRBV7-8
cdr3_aa: CASSLALLSSGNTIYF

j_call: TRBJ1-3
v_call: TRBV15
cdr3_aa: CATSRNRDRDGNTIYF

j_call: TRBJ1-5
v_call: TRBV7-8
cdr3_aa: CASSLAGREEDQPQHF

j_call: TRBJ1-2
v_call: TRBV7-9
cdr3_aa: CASSLVSYGYTF

j_call: TRBJ1-2
v_call: TRBV19
cdr3_aa: CASSIAGTGHGYTF

j_call: TRBJ1-2
v_call: TRBV10-3
cdr3_aa: CAISAGHPNYGYTF

j_call: TRBJ2-7
v_call: TRBV21-1
cdr3_aa: CASSPRRDPGGRTSGISYEQYF

j_call: TRBJ1-1
v_call: TRBV30
cdr3_aa: CAWSGLLTTEAFF

j_call: TRBJ2-1
v_call: TRBV5-6
cdr3_aa: CASSRGSGSYNEQFF

j_call: TRBJ2-2
v_call: TRBV11-3
cdr3_aa: CASSPGGFHTGELFF

j_call: TRBJ2-3
v_call: TRBV10-2
cdr3_aa: CASAPLAEGTDTQYF

j_call: TRBJ1-4
v_call: TRBV5-4
cdr3_aa: CASSLKGADEKLFF

j_call: TRBJ1-2
v_call: TRBV18
cdr3_aa: CASSGGEEYGYTF

j_call: TRBJ1-1
v_call: TRBV12-5
cdr3_aa: CASGLAQGAGTEAFF

j_call: TRBJ2-6
v_call: TRBV19
cdr3_aa: CASTSGHGANVLTF

j_call: TRBJ1-1
v_call: TRBV9
cdr3_aa: CASSLGQGTEAFF

j_call: TRBJ2-1
v_call: TRBV15
cdr3_aa: CATSRDSPTSGGDNEQFF

j_call: TRBJ1-5
v_call: TRBV27
cdr3_aa: CASGYRGDQPQHF

j_call: TRBJ1-5
v_call: TRBV7-9
cdr3_aa: CASSSARLEPQHF

j_call: TRBJ1-6
v_call: TRBV11-2
cdr3_aa: CASSYTGGGNNSPLHF

j_call: TRBJ2-2
v_call: TRBV18
cdr3_aa: CASSTSGRTGELFF

j_call: TRBJ1-5
v_call: TRBV10-3
cdr3_aa: CAISPGSSNQPQHF

j_call: TRBJ2-7
v_call: TRBV27
cdr3_aa: CASSLAGSAYEQYF

j_call: TRBJ1-1
v_call: TRBV6-5
cdr3_aa: CASNLDSYTEAFF

j_call: TRBJ1-1
v_call: TRBV7-3
cdr3_aa: CASSLTAVTNTEAFF

j_call: TRBJ2-7
v_call: TRBV6-2/TRBV6-3
cdr3_aa: CASSYGWDTGLEQYF

j_call: TRBJ2-3
v_call: TRBV20-1
cdr3_aa: CSAPRSDAQYF

j_call: TRBJ2-7
v_call: TRBV5-1
cdr3_aa: CASSFEAGDGEQYF

j_call: TRBJ2-2
v_call: TRBV30
cdr3_aa: CAWRAGANTGELFF

j_call: TRBJ1-1
v_call: TRBV6-2/TRBV6-3
cdr3_aa: CASSPPRLNTEAFF

j_call: TRBJ2-7
v_call: TRBV6-2/TRBV6-3
cdr3_aa: CASSYQSVAGLYEQYF

j_call: TRBJ1-3
v_call: TRBV12-3/TRBV12-4
cdr3_aa: CASSLTTGLTIYF

j_call: TRBJ2-1
v_call: TRBV19
cdr3_aa: CASSISGAAEFF

j_call: TRBJ1-5
v_call: TRBV7-9
cdr3_aa: CASSLGSGNQPQHF

j_call: TRBJ2-7
v_call: TRBV14
cdr3_aa: CASSQGYSGEGPYEQYF

j_call: TRBJ1-3
v_call: TRBV2
cdr3_aa: CASSSQGGGSGNTIYF

j_call: TRBJ2-3
v_call: TRBV6-2/TRBV6-3
cdr3_aa: CASSRPTSGSTDTQYF

j_call: TRBJ2-2
v_call: TRBV5-5
cdr3_aa: CASSRRAKTGELFF

j_call: TRBJ2-5
v_call: TRBV5-1
cdr3_aa: CASSFREAPTTQYF

j_call: TRBJ2-6
v_call: TRBV4-3
cdr3_aa: CASSQVTAGANVLTF

j_call: TRBJ2-3
v_call: TRBV11-3
cdr3_aa: CASSLGERGQGADTQYF

j_call: TRBJ2-7
v_call: TRBV11-2
cdr3_aa: CASSFSGYEQYF

j_call: TRBJ1-5
v_call: TRBV27
cdr3_aa: CAYHGGGGPPLHSNQPQHF

j_call: TRBJ1-2
v_call: TRBV7-2
cdr3_aa: CASSFEANYGYTF

j_call: TRBJ1-5
v_call: TRBV30
cdr3_aa: CAWSVSAGQPQHF

j_call: TRBJ1-3
v_call: TRBV13
cdr3_aa: CASSFNTHSSGNTIYF

j_call: TRBJ2-6
v_call: TRBV24-1
cdr3_aa: CATSGISGGIPSGANVLTF

j_call: TRBJ1-1
v_call: TRBV9
cdr3_aa: CASRALGQGDTEAFF

j_call: TRBJ1-2
v_call: TRBV11-2
cdr3_aa: CASSWTVNYGYTF

j_call: TRBJ1-5
v_call: TRBV29-1
cdr3_aa: CSVTRGGLGQPQHF

j_call: TRBJ2-1
v_call: TRBV7-2
cdr3_aa: CASSRGYGPNEQFF

j_call: TRBJ1-2
v_call: TRBV7-2
cdr3_aa: CASSPRRGAAYGYTF

j_call: TRBJ2-7
v_call: TRBV7-2
cdr3_aa: CASGQPYEQYF